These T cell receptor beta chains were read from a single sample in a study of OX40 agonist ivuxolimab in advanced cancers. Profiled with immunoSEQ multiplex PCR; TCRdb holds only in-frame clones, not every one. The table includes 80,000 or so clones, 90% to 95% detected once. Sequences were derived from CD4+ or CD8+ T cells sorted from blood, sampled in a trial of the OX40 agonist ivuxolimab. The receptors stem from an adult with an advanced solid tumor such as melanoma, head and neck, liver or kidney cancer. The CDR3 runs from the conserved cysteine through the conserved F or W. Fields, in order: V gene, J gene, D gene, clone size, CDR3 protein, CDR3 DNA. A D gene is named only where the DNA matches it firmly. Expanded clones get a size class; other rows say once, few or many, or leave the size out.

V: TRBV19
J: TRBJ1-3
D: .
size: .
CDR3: CASSIPQDGFSGNTIYF
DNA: TGTGCCAGTAGTATCCCCCAGGACGGATTCTCTGGAAACACCATATATTTT

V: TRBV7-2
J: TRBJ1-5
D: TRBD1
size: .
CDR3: CASSQGQGGYSNQPQHF
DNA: TGTGCCAGCAGCCAGGGACAGGGTGGATATAGCAATCAGCCCCAGCATTTT

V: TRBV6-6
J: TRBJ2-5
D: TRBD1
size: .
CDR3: CASSPTTGTTQYF
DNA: TGTGCCAGCAGTCCAACGACAGGGACCACCCAGTACTTC

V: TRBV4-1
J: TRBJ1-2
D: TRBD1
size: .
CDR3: CASSQGQGVSYGYTF
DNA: TGCGCCAGCAGCCAAGGACAGGGGGTGTCGTATGGCTACACCTTC

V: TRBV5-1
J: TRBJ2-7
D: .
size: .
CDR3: CASSPDGQFLYEQYF
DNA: TGCGCCAGCAGCCCCGACGGACAGTTTCTCTACGAGCAGTACTTC

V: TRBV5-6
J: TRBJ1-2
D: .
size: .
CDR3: CASSLSQSYGYTF
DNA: TGTGCCAGCAGCTTGTCACAGAGCTATGGCTACACCTTC

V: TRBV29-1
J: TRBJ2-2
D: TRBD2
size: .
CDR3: CSVVLSSGGPRTGELFF
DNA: TGCAGCGTTGTGTTATCTAGCGGAGGACCACGGACCGGGGAGCTGTTTTTT

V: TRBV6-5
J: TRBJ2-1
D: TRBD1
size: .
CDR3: CASSYPGGTEQFF
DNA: TGTGCCAGCAGTTATCCAGGGGGCACTGAGCAGTTCTTC

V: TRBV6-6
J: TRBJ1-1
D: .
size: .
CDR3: CASSNPPGNTEAFF
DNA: TGTGCCAGCAGTAATCCCCCAGGGAACACTGAAGCTTTCTTT

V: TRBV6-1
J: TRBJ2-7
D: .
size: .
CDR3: CASSEGGRTYEQYF
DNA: TGTGCCAGCAGTGAGGGGGGCAGAACCTACGAGCAGTACTTC

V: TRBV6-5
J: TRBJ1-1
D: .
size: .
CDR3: CASSYLTTGLNTEAFF
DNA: TGTGCCAGCAGTTATCTGACGACCGGACTGAACACTGAAGCTTTCTTT

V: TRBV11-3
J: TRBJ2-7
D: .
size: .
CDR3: CASIMFSKGRYYEQYF
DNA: TGTGCCAGCATCATGTTTTCGAAAGGGCGATACTACGAGCAGTACTTC

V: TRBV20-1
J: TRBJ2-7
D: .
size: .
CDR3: CSADSYEQYF
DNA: TGCAGTGCTGATAGCTACGAGCAGTACTTC

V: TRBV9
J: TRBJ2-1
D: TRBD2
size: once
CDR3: CASSVGPSGREQFF
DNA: TGTGCCAGCAGCGTAGGTCCTAGCGGGAGGGAGCAGTTCTTC

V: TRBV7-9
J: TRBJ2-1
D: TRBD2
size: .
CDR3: CASSVPRGGYGEQFF
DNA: TGTGCCAGCAGCGTACCTCGGGGGGGTTACGGTGAGCAGTTCTTC

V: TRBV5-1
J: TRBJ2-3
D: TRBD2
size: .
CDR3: CASSPPTSGAADTQYF
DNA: TGCGCCAGCAGTCCCCCGACTAGCGGGGCTGCAGATACGCAGTATTTT

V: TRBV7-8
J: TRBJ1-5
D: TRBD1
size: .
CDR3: CASSPGQGGTSNQPQHF
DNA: TGTGCCAGCAGCCCCGGACAGGGGGGGACTAGCAATCAGCCCCAGCATTTT

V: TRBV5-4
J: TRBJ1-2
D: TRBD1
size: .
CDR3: CASSDRQGAVYGYTF
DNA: TGTGCCAGCAGCGATCGACAGGGGGCCGTCTATGGCTACACCTTC

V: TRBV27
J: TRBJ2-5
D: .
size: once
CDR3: CASKFSGVQETQYF
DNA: TGTGCCAGCAAATTTAGCGGAGTCCAAGAGACCCAGTACTTC

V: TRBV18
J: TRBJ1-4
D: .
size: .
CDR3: CASSPGGNEKLFF
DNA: TGTGCCAGCTCACCAGGAGGTAATGAAAAACTGTTTTTT

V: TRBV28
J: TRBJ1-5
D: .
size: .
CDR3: CASITTGGNQPQHF
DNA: TGTGCCAGCATTACTACAGGAGGCAATCAGCCCCAGCATTTT

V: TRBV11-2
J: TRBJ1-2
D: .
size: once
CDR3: CASSPQVSGPRYGYTF
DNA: TGTGCCAGCAGCCCCCAGGTGTCAGGTCCACGCTATGGCTACACCTTC

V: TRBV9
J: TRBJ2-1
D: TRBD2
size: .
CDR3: CASSVVLAEYNEQFF
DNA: TGTGCCAGCAGCGTAGTTCTAGCGGAGTACAATGAGCAGTTCTTC

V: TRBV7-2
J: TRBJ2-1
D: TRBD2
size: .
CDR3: CASSLAAASGRAVHEQFF
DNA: TGTGCCAGCAGCTTAGCGGCCGCCAGCGGGAGGGCCGTGCATGAGCAGTTCTTC

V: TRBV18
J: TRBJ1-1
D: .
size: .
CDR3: CASSPDLNTEAFF
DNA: TGTGCCAGCTCACCAGATCTGAACACTGAAGCTTTCTTT

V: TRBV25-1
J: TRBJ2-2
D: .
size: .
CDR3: CASSEGGATGELFF
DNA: TGTGCCAGCAGTGAAGGCGGGGCCACCGGGGAGCTGTTTTTT

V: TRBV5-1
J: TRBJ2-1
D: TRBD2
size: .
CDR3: CASSSGGNSYNEQFF
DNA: TGCGCCAGCAGCTCGGGGGGGAACTCCTACAATGAGCAGTTCTTC

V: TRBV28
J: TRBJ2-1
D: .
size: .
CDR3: CASSLGGTDYNEQFF
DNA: TGTGCCAGCAGTTTAGGGGGCACCGACTACAATGAGCAGTTCTTC

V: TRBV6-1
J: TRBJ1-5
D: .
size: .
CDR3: CASSGAGEPQHF
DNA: TGTGCCAGCAGTGGGGCTGGGGAACCCCAGCATTTT

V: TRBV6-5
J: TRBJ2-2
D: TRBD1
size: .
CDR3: CASRTDRVAGELFF
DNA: TGTGCCAGCAGAACTGACAGGGTGGCCGGGGAGCTGTTTTTT

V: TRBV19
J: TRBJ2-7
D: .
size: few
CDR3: CASSIGAYYEQYF
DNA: TGTGCCAGTAGTATCGGGGCCTACTACGAGCAGTACTTC

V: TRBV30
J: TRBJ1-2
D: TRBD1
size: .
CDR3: CAWSYPDREPNYGYTF
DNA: TGTGCCTGGAGTTACCCCGACAGGGAGCCCAACTATGGCTACACCTTC

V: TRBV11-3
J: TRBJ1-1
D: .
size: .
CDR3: CASSLVSGTEAFF
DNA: TGTGCCAGCAGCTTAGTATCTGGCACTGAAGCTTTCTTT

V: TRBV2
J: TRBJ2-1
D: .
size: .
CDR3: CASSAQLAEVMFF
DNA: TGTGCCAGCAGTGCTCAACTAGCTGAGGTTATGTTCTTC

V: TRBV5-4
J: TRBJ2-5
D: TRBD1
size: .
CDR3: CASSLYGQGAPQETQYF
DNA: TGTGCCAGCAGCTTATACGGACAGGGGGCCCCCCAAGAGACCCAGTACTTC

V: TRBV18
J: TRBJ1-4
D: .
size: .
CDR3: CASSPGVTNEKLFF
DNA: TGTGCCAGCTCACCAGGGGTAACTAATGAAAAACTGTTTTTT

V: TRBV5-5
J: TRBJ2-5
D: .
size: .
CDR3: CASSLFSGEGETQYF
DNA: TGTGCCAGCAGCTTGTTCTCAGGGGAAGGGGAGACCCAGTACTTC